A selection of T cell receptor beta chains follows, all from one sample in a study of T cell repertoires in cytomegalovirus infection. TCRdb ran MiXCR on the reads and lists one entry per CDR3 protein. The data hold 740,000 or so distinct CDR3 sequences, with 35% observed a single time. Sequencing was performed on PBMCs. These receptors originate from a human donor in good health (CMV status not recorded). Some clones in this sample may be carry-over from other donors' samples. Both conserved end residues are part of each CDR3. The D gene is left open where the match is weak. For some rows the clone size is stated as once, few or many, or as a class when expanded; others skip it.

>NA|NA|TRBJ2-1|TRBV5-6
TGTGCCATCGGGGGACCCTCCTACAATGAGCAGTTCTTC
CAIGGPSYNEQFF
>few|NA|TRBJ2-5|TRBV19
TGTGCCAGTAGTATAGGGGGGGTACCGACCCAGTACTTC
CASSIGGVPTQYF
>few|TRBD1|TRBJ1-2|TRBV14
TGTGCCAGCAGCCAAACCCGGGACAGGCTTAACTATGGCTACACCTTC
CASSQTRDRLNYGYTF
>NA|NA|TRBJ2-1|TRBV28
TGTGCCAGCAAGCCAGGCCCAAAGTATGAGCAGTTCTTC
CASKPGPKYEQFF
>NA|TRBD2|TRBJ2-3|TRBV7-2
TGTGCCAACAGCACACTAGCGGTTAGCACAGATACGCAGTATTTT
CANSTLAVSTDTQYF
>few|NA|TRBJ2-1|TRBV7-2
TGTGCCAGCACCCCCCCTGCCCATGAGCAGTTCTTC
CASTPPAHEQFF
>few|TRBD1|TRBJ2-1|TRBV19
TGTGCCAGTAGTATGAGGACAGGTACGGGGACTGAGCAGTTCTTC
CASSMRTGTGTEQFF
>few|TRBD2|TRBJ2-5|TRBV28
TGTGCCAGCAGTGCGGGACTAGCGCAAGAGACCCAGTACTTC
CASSAGLAQETQYF
>few|NA|TRBJ2-7|TRBV7-8
TGTGCCAGCAGCCACATGCGGGCGGGGCAGTACTTC
CASSHMRAGQYF
>few|NA|TRBJ1-3|TRBV14
TGTGCCAGCAGCCAAGATTTCCGAAACGGAATCTCTGGAAACACCATATATTTT
CASSQDFRNGISGNTIYF
>few|NA|TRBJ1-6|TRBV28
TGTGCCAGCAGTTTACCGCCTACCCTCTCCTATAATTCACCCCTCCACTTT
CASSLPPTLSYNSPLHF
>few|TRBD1|TRBJ2-7|TRBV4-2
TGTGCCAGCAGCCAAAGTTCGGGACAGGGGGTCTACGAGCAGTACTTC
CASSQSSGQGVYEQYF
>NA|NA|TRBJ1-3|TRBV6-5
TGTGCCAGCAGAACCACGGCCCGCGCCTTCGGAAACACCATATATTTT
CASRTTARAFGNTIYF
>many|NA|TRBJ2-5|TRBV7-2
TGTGCCAGCAGACCAGGTGGTGGGGGAAAAGAGACCCAGTACTTC
CASRPGGGGKETQYF
>NA|TRBD2|TRBJ2-5|TRBV11-3
TGTGCCAGCAGCAACGGACTAGCGGGCTCTCAAGAGACCCAGTACTTC
CASSNGLAGSQETQYF
>NA|NA|TRBJ2-3|TRBV28
TGTGCCAGCACTTCCTGGGGGCGGGAAAGCACAGATACGCAGTATTTT
CASTSWGRESTDTQYF
>NA|TRBD2|TRBJ2-1|TRBV7-2
TGTGCCAGCAGTTACCAGCGGGAGGACTACAATGAGCAGTTCTTC
CASSYQREDYNEQFF
>many|NA|TRBJ2-3|TRBV7-8
TGTGCCAGCAGCTTAGACCCGGGGGCGGCGGCTACGCAGTATTTT
CASSLDPGAAATQYF
>few|NA|TRBJ1-4|TRBV5-1
TGCGCCAGCAGCTTAAATACGGGGACTAATGAAAAACTGTTTTTT
CASSLNTGTNEKLFF
>NA|TRBD2|TRBJ2-1|TRBV28
TGTGCCAGCAGTGCCCTATTTGGGACTAGCGGGAGCCGGTACAATGAGCAGTTCTTC
CASSALFGTSGSRYNEQFF
>NA|NA|TRBJ2-7|TRBV28
TGTGCCAGCAGTCTTTCGGGCAAGGGCCCCCACGAGCAGTACTTC
CASSLSGKGPHEQYF
>many|NA|TRBJ1-2|TRBV7-2
TGTGCCAGCAGCTTAAAGTATACGACAGATGGCTACACCTTC
CASSLKYTTDGYTF
>few|NA|TRBJ1-6|TRBV4-1
TGCGCCAGCAGCCCCTGGGGGGACCCCACCTATAATTCACCCCTCCACTTT
CASSPWGDPTYNSPLHF
>NA|TRBD2|TRBJ2-7|TRBV27
TGTGCCAGCAGTCGACTAGCGGGGGGTCAAACCTACGAGCAGTACTTC
CASSRLAGGQTYEQYF
>NA|NA|TRBJ1-4|TRBV4-1
TGCGCCAGCAGCTCCCGGGGGTATGAAAAACTGTTTTTT
CASSSRGYEKLFF
>NA|NA|TRBJ2-4|TRBV28
TGTGCCAGCAGTTTTCAGGGATTTGCCAAAAACATTCAGTACTTC
CASSFQGFAKNIQYF
>NA|NA|TRBJ2-7|TRBV7-9
TGTGCCAGCAGCCCTAGTTTTAACGAGCAGTACTTC
CASSPSFNEQYF
>many|NA|TRBJ2-5|TRBV7-2
TGTGCCAGCACCAACCAAGAGACCCAGTACTTC
CASTNQETQYF
>once|NA|TRBJ2-1|TRBV27
TGTGCCAGCAAAATCTCAGGTAGCTCCTACAATGAGCAGTTCTTC
CASKISGSSYNEQFF
>NA|NA|TRBJ2-5|TRBV27
TGTGCCAGCAGTTTATGGGGGGTTAAAGAGACCCAGTACTTC
CASSLWGVKETQYF
>once|TRBD2|TRBJ2-3|TRBV29-1
TGCAGCGTTGAAGGGTCTAGCGGGAGGAGGGCAGATACGCAGTATTTT
CSVEGSSGRRADTQYF
>NA|NA|TRBJ1-1|TRBV7-9
TGTGCCAGCAGCTCGGTGACGGTGATGAACACTGAAGCTTTCTTT
CASSSVTVMNTEAFF
>NA|TRBD2|TRBJ2-5|TRBV28
TGTGCCAGCAGTTCTCCTAGCGGGAGGTACCAAGAGACCCAGTACTTC
CASSSPSGRYQETQYF
>few|TRBD2|TRBJ2-1|TRBV28
TGTGCCAGTGGACTAGCGGGACCGGATCGTTCCTACAATGAGCAGTTCTTC
CASGLAGPDRSYNEQFF
>many|NA|TRBJ1-4|TRBV28
TGTGCCAGCAGTTTAAGGCAGGGTGACGAAAAACTGTTTTTT
CASSLRQGDEKLFF
>NA|NA|TRBJ1-5|TRBV7-2
TGTACCAGCAGCTTAAGGCAGGTGAATCAGCCCCAGCATTTT
CTSSLRQVNQPQHF
>few|TRBD2|TRBJ2-7|TRBV12-3/TRBV12-4
TGTGTGCCCTTTTTTACGTCTAGCGGGAGGGAATCGTCCTACGAGCAGTACTTC
CVPFFTSSGRESSYEQYF
>NA|TRBD2|TRBJ2-7|TRBV4-2
TGTGCCAGCAGCCAAGAGACTAGCGGCCCCTACGAGCAGTACTTC
CASSQETSGPYEQYF
>NA|NA|TRBJ1-2|TRBV19
TGTGCCAGTAGTCTCGGGACCGAGGACTATGGCTACACCTTC
CASSLGTEDYGYTF
>NA|NA|TRBJ1-6|TRBV19
TGTGCCAGTAGTTTTGGGGTGGTGAATTCACCCCTCCACTTT
CASSFGVVNSPLHF
>few|TRBD2|TRBJ2-3|TRBV5-1
TGCGCCAGCAGCTTCCGGCCGCGCGGGAGAACAGATACGCAGTATTTT
CASSFRPRGRTDTQYF
>few|TRBD1|TRBJ1-5|TRBV27
TGTGCCAGCAAGGGGGGCAGGGGGCGACAGCCCCAGCATTTT
CASKGGRGRQPQHF
>NA|NA|TRBJ2-7|TRBV20-1
TGCAGTGCTAGAGCTGTCAGCTACGAGCAGTACTTC
CSARAVSYEQYF
>once|NA|TRBJ2-7|TRBV12-3/TRBV12-4
TGTGCCAGCAGTGCACCGGGACTGGAATCCTACGAGCAGTACTTC
CASSAPGLESYEQYF
>NA|NA|TRBJ2-7|TRBV12-3/TRBV12-4
TGTGCCAGCAGTCCCGCCCCGGGGAGAGGCGAGCAGTACTTC
CASSPAPGRGEQYF